This T cell receptor beta chain was identified in a study of T cell repertoires in cytomegalovirus infection. Study in general: It was the public TCR beta signatures that indicated both CMV infection and matching HLA type. Regarding the study as a whole: HLA-C-restricted CMV clonotypes gave the most frequent clonotype in two of eight donors. Adding up the frequency of public TCR beta families identified people who carried CMV plus the relevant HLA.

This clonotype occurred many times. The antigen is unknown. TCRdb fed the reads into MiXCR, producing one record per CDR3 protein. The data hold 500,000 to 600,000 distinct CDR3 sequences, with more than 15% observed a single time. The TCR comes from a human donor in good health (CMV status not recorded). Some clones in this sample may be carry-over from other donors' samples. The material sequenced was CD8+ T cells from PBMCs.

CDR3 sequence reads: CASSYPDLPGWGNTEAFF. CDR3 in DNA: TGTGCCAGCAGTTACCCAGACTTGCCTGGGTGGGGGAACACTGAAGCTTTCTTT. The rearrangement links TRBV6-5 to TRBJ1-1; no firm D call. Germline V lookup: CDR1 MNHEY, CDR2 SVGAGI. This CDR3 has 18 amino acids. The V gene lost 2 bases and the J gene lost 1 base, with 20 bases spanning the gap.